These 2 T cell receptor beta chains were all obtained from the same sample, sequenced in a study of cytomegalovirus exposure and HLA in healthy donors listed by TCRdb under 2017. Libraries were constructed by the immunoSEQ multiplex PCR assay. For the multiplex PCR, a mixture combining 60 forward primers for TCR Vbeta segments and 13 reverse primers for TCR Jbeta segments was used. The table comes from immuneACCESS by way of TCRdb, which keeps in-frame sequences with V and J called. Part of the clones is missing from these tables; in studies checked, under half for an unresolved V gene and the rest for unknown reasons. The sample yields tens of thousands of clones; roughly 79% were counted once. The ten largest clones add up to 6.3% of the sample. Specimen: PBMCs. The receptors were sampled from a middle-aged man in good health and CMV-seronegative.

The rearrangement uses TRBV27 and TRBJ2-2; D remains ambiguous. Germline CDR1 reads MNHEY; CDR2 reads SMNVEV (reference sequence). CDR3 length equals 12 residues. V lost 0 bases, J lost 8 bases, and 4 bases lay in between. CDR3 sequence reads: CASSLSAGELFF. The CDR3, as DNA: TGTGCCAGCAGTTTATCCGCGGGGGAGCTGTTTTTT.

V usage is TRBV10-3 and J usage is TRBJ1-5, with D maybe TRBD1 (6 bases). The CDR3 runs to 16 residues. The germline gives CDR1 ENHRY, CDR2 SYGVKD. Trimming left V 1 base short and J 6 bases short, with 16 bases between. The CDR3 protein is CAISEWGRGAGQPQHF. CDR3 sequence (DNA): TGTGCCATCAGTGAGTGGGGCAGGGGAGCAGGTCAGCCCCAGCATTTT.